The 17 T cell receptor beta chains given below trace back to one sample, sequenced in a study of T cells in Graves' hyperthyroidism and ophthalmopathy. The TCR beta CDR3 regions underwent amplification using RNA transcripts as the source. RT-PCR in the first round (using the HTBI primer set) targeted the TCR CDR3. MiXCR was run by TCRdb on the multiplex PCR reads, yielding one entry per CDR3 protein. The sample has 350,000 or so distinct CDR3 sequences; roughly 18% are singletons. Specimen: blood. All receptors come from a woman aged 50 to 60 with Graves' hyperthyroidism.

V gene TRBV29-1 combines with J gene TRBJ1-1; 7 bases agree with TRBD1. After removal of 6 bases from V and 1 base from J, the junction contained 5 bases not matched to a gene. Per germline, CDR1 SQVTM and CDR2 ANQGSEA. This CDR3 spans 13 amino acids. The CDR3 region is CSVTGSGNTEAFF. CDR3 DNA sequence: TGCAGCGTGACAGGGTCGGGGAACACTGAAGCTTTCTTT. Using reference TRBV29-1 and TRBJ1-1 for the parts outside the CDR3, the full variable domain is SAVISQKPSRDICQRGTSLTIQCQVDSQVTMMFWYRQQPGQSLTLIATANQGSEATYESGFVIDKFPISRPNLTFSTLTVSNMSPEDSSIYLCSVTGSGNTEAFFGQGTRLTVV.

The sample holds a few counts of this clonotype. The V gene is TRBV20-1, the J gene TRBJ2-5; 8 bases are shared with TRBD2. Germline trimming cut 5 bases from V and 2 bases from J; bases unmatched to any gene: 10. This CDR3 region has 15 residues. CDR1 is DFQATT and CDR2 is SNEGSKA in the germline V gene (reference sequence). Here the CDR3 reads CSARRRERGQETQYF. Written as DNA, the CDR3 is TGCAGTGCTCGTCGCCGGGAGCGGGGGCAAGAGACCCAGTACTTC.

In this sample, this clonotype turned up a few times. The chain employs TRBV6-1 and TRBJ2-5, with D perhaps TRBD1 or TRBD2 (6 bases each). The V end lost 5 bases, the J end lost 5 bases, and 12 bases lay between the germline ends. CDR1 is MNHNS, CDR2 SASEGT, per germline. This CDR3 has 13 residues. The DNA for the CDR3 is TGTGCCAGCAGTTCGGGGGCCGCGGAGACCCAGTACTTC. Protein sequence: CASSSGAAETQYF.

Concerning this clonotype itself: This clone may be a read error of a much larger clone one base away. The J gene is TRBJ2-1, the V gene TRBV6-5, with D unresolved. The germline V gene has CDR1 MNHEY and CDR2 SVGAGI. CDR3 length: 14 residues. V lost 1 base to trimming and J lost 2 bases, with 6 bases between them. The CDR3 reads CASSYFGPYNEQFF. CDR3 bases: TGTGCCAGCAGTTACTTTGGCCCCTACAATGAGCAGTTCTTC.

The CDR3 here is CASSVSAASYEQYF. As DNA, the CDR3 is TGTGCCAGCAGCGTATCTGCGGCTTCCTACGAGCAGTACTTC. J is TRBJ2-7 and V is TRBV9; D gene ambiguous. Trimming left V 1 base short and J 1 base short, with 9 bases between. The CDR3 sequence is 14 residues long. Germline V gene sequence: CDR1 SGDLS, CDR2 YYNGEE. Full variable domain (outside the CDR3, taken from reference TRBV9 and TRBJ2-7): DSGVTQTPKHLITATGQRVTLRCSPRSGDLSVYWYQQSLDQGLQFLIQYYNGEERAKGNILERFSAQQFPDLHSELNLSSLELGDSALYFCASSVSAASYEQYFGPGTRLTVT.

This clonotype was seen at least ten times. The chain combines TRBV7-9 with TRBJ2-1; 8 bases are a match to TRBD2. V lost 5 bases to trimming and J lost 8 bases; unmatched junction nucleotides: 17. Germline V gene data show CDR1 as SEHNR and CDR2 as FQNEAQ (reference sequence). This CDR3 spans 17 amino acids. The CDR3, as DNA: TGTGCCAGCAGCCCGCGTCTCCGGTCTAGCGGGTTTGATGAGCAGTTCTTC. Protein product: CASSPRLRSSGFDEQFF.

This clonotype was seen ten or more times. V gene TRBV2 combines with J gene TRBJ1-2; tentative D call: TRBD1 (5 bases). The V gene lost 3 bases and the J gene lost 5 bases, with 13 bases spanning the gap. CDR3 size: 14 residues. CDR1 and CDR2 from the germline V gene are SNHLY and FYNNEI. CDR3 sequence reads: CASSDSGLEYGYTF. CDR3 sequence (DNA): TGTGCCAGCAGTGATTCGGGACTGGAATATGGCTACACCTTC.

This clonotype was picked up a small number of times. The V gene is TRBV20-1, the J gene TRBJ2-3, with unresolved D. Per the germline V gene, CDR1 is DFQATT and CDR2 is SNEGSKA (reference sequence). Trimming took 3 bases from V and 2 from J, leaving 12 bases between them. This CDR3 region has 14 residues. The CDR3 spells CSASPPAVTDTQYF. For the CDR3, the DNA is TGCAGTGCTAGTCCGCCGGCTGTCACAGATACGCAGTATTTT.

The chain combines TRBV27 with TRBJ2-7, with unresolved D. The DNA end favors TRBJ2-1, so the J call may be wrong. The CDR3 totals 13 residues. Germline V gives CDR1 MNHEY, CDR2 SMNVEV (reference sequence). CDR3 in DNA: TGTGCCAGCAGTTCCACCTCAACCTACGAGCAGTTCTTC. It is translated as CASSSTSTYEQFF.

The table lists this clonotype with many counts. The rearrangement joins TRBV15 to TRBJ2-7; D might be TRBD1 (6 bases). The germline V gene has CDR1 LNHNV and CDR2 YYDKDF (reference sequence). Trimming removed 1 base from V and 7 bases from J, with 14 bases in between. CDR3 length: 14 amino acids. CDR3 region: CATSRGIQGEEQYF. In DNA, the CDR3 is TGTGCCACCAGCAGAGGTATACAGGGTGAAGAGCAGTACTTC. Complete variable domain (other parts from reference TRBV15 and TRBJ2-7): DAMVIQNPRYQVTQFGKPVTLSCSQTLNHNVMYWYQQKSSQAPKLLFHYYDKDFNNEADTPDNFQSRRPNTSFCFLDIRSPGLGDTAMYLCATSRGIQGEEQYFGPGTRLTVT.

The chain uses TRBV10-3 and TRBJ2-5; tentatively, D is TRBD1 or TRBD2 (5 bases each). This CDR3 spans 13 amino acids. Germline V CDR1 and CDR2: ENHRY, SYGVKD. V gave up 11 bases and J gave up 5 bases, with 18 bases separating them. CDR3: CASVKGPRETQYF. The CDR3 coding sequence is TGTGCCTCTGTAAAGGGACCAAGGGAGACCCAGTACTTC.

The table lists this clonotype with many counts. The chain employs TRBV11-2 and TRBJ1-3; unclear D gene. CDR1 and CDR2 (germline): SGHAT, FQNNGV. The V end lost 2 bases, the J end lost 0 bases, and 8 bases lay between the germline ends. This CDR3 spans 15 amino acids. The DNA of the CDR3 is TGTGCCAGCAGCTTAACGGGGAACTCTGGAAACACCATATATTTT. It codes for CASSLTGNSGNTIYF.

This clonotype was detected only a few times. The chain uses TRBV20-1 and TRBJ1-1; 9 nucleotides match TRBD1. V lost 6 bases and J lost 6; bases outside the gene matches: 14. The CDR3 loop spans 15 amino acids. Germline-derived CDR1 and CDR2 are DFQATT and SNEGSKA (reference sequence). CDR3 bases: TGCAGTGCCCTAAGGGGGGACAGGGTCGAGGCTGAAGCTTTCTTT. Amino acids: CSALRGDRVEAEAFF.

This chain joins TRBV10-3 and TRBJ1-6, with a possible D match to TRBD1 (6 bases). This CDR3 has 14 residues. The V gene lost 2 bases and the J gene lost 6 bases, with 8 bases spanning the gap. Germline CDR1 reads ENHRY; CDR2 reads SYGVKD. The CDR3 protein is CAISESRGNSPLHF. CDR3 sequence (DNA): TGTGCCATCAGTGAGAGCAGGGGTAATTCACCCCTCCACTTT.

The rearrangement uses TRBV20-1 and TRBJ2-3; 16 nucleotides line up with TRBD2. The germline gives CDR1 DFQATT, CDR2 SNEGSKA (reference sequence). V lost 6 bases to trimming and J lost 0 bases; unmatched junction nucleotides: 6. This CDR3 is built from 17 residues. CDR3: CSAEGTSGGGSTDTQYF. DNA for the CDR3: TGCAGTGCCGAGGGGACTAGCGGGGGGGGTAGCACAGATACGCAGTATTTT.

The rearrangement joins TRBV4-1 to TRBJ1-2; D is ambiguous. V shed 1 base and J shed 2 bases, with 14 bases lying between them. The length of the CDR3 is 16 residues. Per germline, CDR1 MGHRA and CDR2 YSYEKL. The CDR3 spells CASSQGPTHENYGYTF. DNA for the CDR3: TGCGCCAGCAGCCAAGGCCCAACTCACGAAAACTATGGCTACACCTTC.

The gene calls are TRBV28 and TRBJ1-3; 8 positions match TRBD1. CDR3 length: 14 residues. The germline CDR1 and CDR2 sequences are MDHEN and SYDVKM. Losses at the gene ends were 8 bases for V and 2 bases for J; bases not matched to a gene: 5. CDR3 bases: TGTGCCAGCCGGGCAGGGGGCCCTGGAAACACCATATATTTT. Protein sequence: CASRAGGPGNTIYF.